This T cell receptor beta chain was captured by sequencing in a study of T-cell reconstitution after alpha-beta-depleted transplantation in children (dated by TCRdb to the mid-2010s). Regarding the research as a whole: T-cell immune reconstitution after TCRalphabeta/CD19-depleted allogeneic hematopoietic cell transplantation in children was quantitatively tracked in the study by means of TCR repertoire profiling. Broad study findings and their caveats: The apparently early recovery of alphabetaT-cell counts about two months after transplant reportedly depended on only several hundred rapidly expanded clones that came from non-depleted graft cells. Hyperexpanded clone frequencies declined over subsequent months; after one year, T-cell counts and TCRbeta diversity were mostly attributed to newly produced T cells. In some patients, the high TCRbeta diversity seen at day 60 was put down to recipient T cells and intrathymic progenitors that had survived conditioning.

The treatment or condition label corresponds to: allogeneic hematopoietic cell transplantation with graft depleted of TCRalphabeta T cells and CD19 B cells. The transplant recipients were children given TCRalphabeta/CD19-depleted allogeneic hematopoietic cell grafts. Concerning this clonotype: The clone's antigen remains unknown. Base qualities are not at hand, and no much larger clone is one base apart.

The protocol used for the library was PCR. Data came from an Illumina HiSeq 2500. TCR library preparation used molecular barcoding, with unique molecular identifiers applied to normalize quantification of the TCRbeta repertoire. TCRdb redid the processing of the public reads, applying fastp at Q25 and MiXCR, and retained in-frame beta chains. Here each entry gathers all rows of one CDR3 protein and keeps the most common genes and DNA. Present in this sample are approximately 490,000 distinct CDR3 sequences, under 12% of which were seen just once. Approximately 2% of the sample comes from the top ten. In the germline V gene, CDR1 corresponds to LGHNA and CDR2 to YSLEER. Trimming removed 1 base from V and 5 bases from J; the gene matches leave 5 bases unexplained. The CDR3 spans 15 residues, from the cysteine through the phenylalanine. The read is trimmed to its CDR3 DNA, 45 bases read in frame from base 1.

The input for sequencing was PBMCs, taken before TCRalphabeta/CD19-depleted stem cell transplant. This receptor was taken from a child aged 2 to 10 with inherited bone marrow failure, due to receive a stem cell transplant. Rearrangement joined TRBV4-3 to TRBJ2-1; TRBD1 fits 7 bases in the junction. The DNA sequence is given as TGCGCCAGCAGCCAAGCCGGGACAGTCAACAATGAGCAGTTCTTC. This encodes CASSQAGTVNNEQFF.